Shown below are 7 T cell receptor beta chains from a single sample sequenced in a study of blood T cell repertoires in COVID-19. Assay used: immunoSEQ multiplex PCR; TCRdb lists only in-frame clones, some missing. In the table there are about 110,000 clones, about four fifths of which are singletons. Sequenced sample: peripheral blood. Source of these receptors: a man aged 80 or over with acute or convalescent COVID-19.

The chain recombines TRBV28 with TRBJ1-2; D is ambiguous. From germline, CDR1 is MDHEN and CDR2 SYDVKM. This CDR3 has 12 amino acids. V was cut by 2 bases and J by 3 bases, with 4 bases left in between. The CDR3, as DNA: TGTGCCAGCAGTTTACCTCACTATGGCTACACCTTC. Residues: CASSLPHYGYTF.

With respect to this clone: The sample carries other DNA sequences with the same CDR3. V and J are TRBV5-4 and TRBJ2-2; 7 bases are shared with TRBD2. Losses at the gene ends were 0 bases for V and 2 bases for J; bases not matched to a gene: 4. Germline CDR1 SGHNT, CDR2 YYREEE (reference sequence). The CDR3 has 16 amino acids. The CDR3: CASSLVGGSNTGELFF. The CDR3 nucleotides read TGTGCCAGCAGCTTGGTGGGCGGGAGCAACACCGGGGAGCTGTTTTTT.

This rearrangement joins TRBV6-5 to TRBJ1-1, with D possibly TRBD1 on 5 matching bases. Germline CDR1 reads MNHEY; CDR2 reads SVGAGI. V dropped 6 bases and J dropped 5 bases, with 13 bases sitting between them. The CDR3 extends over 13 amino acids. This chain's CDR3 is CASRDTFYTEAFF. DNA for the CDR3: TGTGCCAGCAGGGACACCTTTTATACTGAAGCTTTCTTT.

The rearrangement uses TRBV7-3 and TRBJ1-1; TRBD1 matches at 7 bases. In germline, CDR1 is SGHTA, CDR2 FQGTGA. Trimming cost V 4 bases and J 6 bases; bases outside gene matches: 8. The CDR3 spans 14 residues. The CDR3 loop reads CASSSSTGSAEAFF. As DNA, the CDR3 is TGTGCCAGCAGCTCATCGACAGGGTCCGCTGAAGCTTTCTTT. Filled out from reference TRBV7-3 and TRBJ1-1, the complete variable domain reads GAGVSQTPSNKVTEKGKYVELRCDPISGHTALYWYRQSLGQGPEFLIYFQGTGAADDSGLPNDRFFAVRPEGSVSTLKIQRTERGDSAVYLCASSSSTGSAEAFFGQGTRLTVV.

The chain joins TRBV18 to TRBJ2-1, with TRBD2 matching 10 bases. The CDR3 extends over 16 amino acids. J lost 6 bases, V lost 2 bases, and 7 bases had no gene match. Per the germline V gene, CDR1 is KGHSH and CDR2 is LQKENI. The CDR3 nucleotides read TGTGCCAGCTCACCAGAGGCTAGCGGGAGACGCAATGAGCAGTTCTTC. It is translated as CASSPEASGRRNEQFF.

The chain carries TRBV29-1 and TRBJ2-5; D gene unclear. The CDR3 covers 13 residues. Deletions cut 2 bases from V and 2 bases from J, with 9 bases between. Germline assignment: CDR1 SQVTM and CDR2 ANQGSEA. The CDR3 DNA reads TGCAGCGTTGAACGGTCCCTTCAAGAGACCCAGTACTTC. The encoded protein is CSVERSLQETQYF.

This clone was detected once. The chain links TRBV9 to TRBJ2-1; TRBD1 matches 8 bases. This CDR3 region has 15 residues. CDR1 and CDR2 from the germline V gene are SGDLS and YYNGEE. V dropped 4 bases and J dropped 2; count of bases not matched to a gene: 5. CDR3 nucleotide sequence: TGTGCCAGCAGCTCCGGGACAGGAGCCTACAATGAGCAGTTCTTC. Translated, it gives CASSSGTGAYNEQFF.